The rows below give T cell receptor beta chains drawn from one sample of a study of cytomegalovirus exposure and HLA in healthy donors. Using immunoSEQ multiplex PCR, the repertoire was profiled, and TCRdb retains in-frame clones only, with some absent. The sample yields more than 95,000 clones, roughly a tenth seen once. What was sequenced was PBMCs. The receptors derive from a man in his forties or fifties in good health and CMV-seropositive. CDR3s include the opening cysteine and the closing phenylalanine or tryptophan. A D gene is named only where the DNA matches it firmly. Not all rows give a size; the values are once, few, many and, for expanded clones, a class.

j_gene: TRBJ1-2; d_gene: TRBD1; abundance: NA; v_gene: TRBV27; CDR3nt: TGTGCCAGCAGTTCCCTTACGGACAGGGAGGGCTACACCTTC; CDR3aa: CASSSLTDREGYTF
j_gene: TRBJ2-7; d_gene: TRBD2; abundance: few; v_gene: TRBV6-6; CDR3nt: TGTGCCACCAATTATGTGGGCGGGGGTTCCTACGAGCAGTACTTC; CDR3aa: CATNYVGGGSYEQYF
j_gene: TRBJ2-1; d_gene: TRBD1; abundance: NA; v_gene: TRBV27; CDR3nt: TGTGCCAGCAGTCACAGGACAGGGGTAAATGAGCAGTTCTTC; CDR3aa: CASSHRTGVNEQFF
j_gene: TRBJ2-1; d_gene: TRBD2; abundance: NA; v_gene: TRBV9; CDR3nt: TGTGCCAGCAGCGTTTCTAGCGGGAGGGGGAATGAGCAGTTCTTC; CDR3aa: CASSVSSGRGNEQFF
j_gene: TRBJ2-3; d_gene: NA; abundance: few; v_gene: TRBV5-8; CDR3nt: TGTGCCAGCAGCCCTAGGACAGATAGCACAGATACGCAGTATTTT; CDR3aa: CASSPRTDSTDTQYF
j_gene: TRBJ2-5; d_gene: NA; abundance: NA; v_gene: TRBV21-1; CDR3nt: TGTGCCAGCAGCCGAAGCCGCTGGGAAAGGGGCTTCGAGACCCAGTACTTC; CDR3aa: CASSRSRWERGFETQYF
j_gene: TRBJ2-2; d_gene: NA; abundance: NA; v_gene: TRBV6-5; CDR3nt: TGTGCCAGCAGTGTTGACAGCACCGGGGAGCTGTTTTTT; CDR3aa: CASSVDSTGELFF
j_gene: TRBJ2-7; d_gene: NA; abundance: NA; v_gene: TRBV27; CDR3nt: TGTGCCAGCAGCTTCCTCAGAGTTCCGAACCGGGACACGGTATACGAGCAGTACTTC; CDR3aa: CASSFLRVPNRDTVYEQYF
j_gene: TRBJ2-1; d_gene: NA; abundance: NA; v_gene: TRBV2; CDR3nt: TGTGCCAGCAGTGATAGTCTTGAGCAGTTCTTC; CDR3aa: CASSDSLEQFF
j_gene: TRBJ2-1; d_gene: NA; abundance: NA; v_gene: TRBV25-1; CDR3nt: TGTGCCAGCAGTGGGGAGAGGGCTTACAATGAGCAGTTCTTC; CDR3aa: CASSGERAYNEQFF
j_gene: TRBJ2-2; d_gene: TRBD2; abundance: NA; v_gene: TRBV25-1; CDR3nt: TGTGCCAGCAGTCGGAGTTCGTTCGCTAGCGGCCTCACCGGGGAGCTGTTTTTT; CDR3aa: CASSRSSFASGLTGELFF
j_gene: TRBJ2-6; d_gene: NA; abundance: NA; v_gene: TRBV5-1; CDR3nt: TGCGCCAGCAGCTTGGTAGCTGGGGCCAACGTCCTGTCTTTC; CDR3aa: CASSLVAGANVLSF
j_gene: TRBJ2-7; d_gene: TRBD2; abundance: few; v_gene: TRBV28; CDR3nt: TGTGCCAGCAGACTAGGACGGGAGGGCCACGGCTCCTACGAGCAGTACTTC; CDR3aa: CASRLGREGHGSYEQYF
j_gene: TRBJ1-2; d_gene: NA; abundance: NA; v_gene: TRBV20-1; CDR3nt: TGCAGTGTGGGCTTTGGCTACACCTTC; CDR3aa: CSVGFGYTF
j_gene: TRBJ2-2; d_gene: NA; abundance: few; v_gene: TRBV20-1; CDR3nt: TGCAGCGTCCTAGCCGCCGGGGAGCTGTTTTTT; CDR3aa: CSVLAAGELFF
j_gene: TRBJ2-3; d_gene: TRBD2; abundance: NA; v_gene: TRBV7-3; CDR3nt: TGTGCCAGCAGCCGGACTAGCGTTCAAGATACGCAGTATTTT; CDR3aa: CASSRTSVQDTQYF
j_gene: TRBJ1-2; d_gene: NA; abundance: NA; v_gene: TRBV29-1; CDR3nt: TGCAGCGTTGACAGGGTTAGCTACACCTTC; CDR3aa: CSVDRVSYTF
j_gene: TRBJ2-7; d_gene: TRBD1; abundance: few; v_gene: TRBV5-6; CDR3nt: TGTGCCAGCAGCTTACTTCGACAGGGGGCTTCCTACGAGCAGTACTTC; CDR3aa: CASSLLRQGASYEQYF
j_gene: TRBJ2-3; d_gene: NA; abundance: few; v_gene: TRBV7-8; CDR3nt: TGTGCCAGCAGCTCATTAGCCTTAGATACGCAGTATTTT; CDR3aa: CASSSLALDTQYF
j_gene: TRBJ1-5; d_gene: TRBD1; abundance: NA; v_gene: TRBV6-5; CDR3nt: TGTGCCAGCAGTCCCTGGACAGGGACGAATCAGCCCCAGCATTTT; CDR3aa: CASSPWTGTNQPQHF
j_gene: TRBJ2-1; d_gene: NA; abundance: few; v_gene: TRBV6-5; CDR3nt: TGTGCCAGCAGTTACCCCGGCTACAATGAGCAGTTCTTC; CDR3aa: CASSYPGYNEQFF
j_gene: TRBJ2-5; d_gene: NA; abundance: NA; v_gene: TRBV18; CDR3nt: TGTGCCAGCTCATTGGAAGCGGACTTGTACCAAGAGACCCAGTACTTC; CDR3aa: CASSLEADLYQETQYF